This is a list of T cell receptor beta chains from one sample in a study of T cells in Graves' hyperthyroidism and ophthalmopathy. TCRdb analysed the multiplex PCR reads with MiXCR anew, one entry per CDR3 protein. The sample lists a few hundred thousand distinct CDR3 sequences; about 14% were seen once. Sequenced: blood. Receptors originate from a woman in her 30s with Graves' ophthalmopathy. Each CDR3 is given with its conserved first and last residue. A D gene is named only where the DNA matches it firmly. The size of a clone is reported for some rows only, either as once, few or many, or as a class for expanded clones.

TRBV20-1	many	TRBJ1-1	NA	CSARVGGGGTEAFF	TGCAGTGCTAGGGTCGGGGGGGGAGGCACTGAAGCTTTCTTT
TRBV20-1	many	TRBJ1-1	NA	CSARDPRNTEAFF	TGCAGTGCTAGAGACCCCCGGAACACTGAAGCTTTCTTT
TRBV28	many	TRBJ1-5	NA	CASRGLNQPQHF	TGTGCCAGCCGGGGCCTCAATCAGCCCCAGCATTTT
TRBV18	many	TRBJ2-7	NA	CASSPRRDEQYF	TGTGCCAGCTCACCGCGGAGGGACGAGCAGTACTTC
TRBV20-1	many	TRBJ2-6	NA	CSASPDSSGANVLTF	TGCAGTGCTAGCCCGGACAGCTCTGGGGCCAACGTCCTGACTTTC
TRBV15	many	TRBJ2-7	TRBD2	CATSRRGVQIEQYF	TGTGCCACCAGCAGACGGGGGGTACAGATCGAGCAGTACTTC
TRBV2	many	TRBJ2-1	NA	CAIYTRDEQFF	TGTGCCATTTACACTCGGGATGAGCAGTTCTTC
TRBV25-1	many	TRBJ2-1	NA	CASSGNTGQSSYNEQFF	TGTGCCAGCAGTGGAAACACGGGACAAAGCTCCTACAATGAGCAGTTCTTC
TRBV6-1	NA	TRBJ1-1	TRBD1	CASSARTGAFF	TGTGCCAGCAGTGCACGGACAGGAGCTTTCTTT
TRBV14	few	TRBJ2-2	NA	CASSHPSPSYTGELFF	TGTGCCAGCAGCCATCCTAGTCCCTCCTACACCGGGGAGCTGTTTTTT
TRBV12-3/TRBV12-4	many	TRBJ1-2	NA	CASSLVVLGGYTF	TGTGCCAGCAGTTTAGTGGTACTGGGAGGCTACACCTTC